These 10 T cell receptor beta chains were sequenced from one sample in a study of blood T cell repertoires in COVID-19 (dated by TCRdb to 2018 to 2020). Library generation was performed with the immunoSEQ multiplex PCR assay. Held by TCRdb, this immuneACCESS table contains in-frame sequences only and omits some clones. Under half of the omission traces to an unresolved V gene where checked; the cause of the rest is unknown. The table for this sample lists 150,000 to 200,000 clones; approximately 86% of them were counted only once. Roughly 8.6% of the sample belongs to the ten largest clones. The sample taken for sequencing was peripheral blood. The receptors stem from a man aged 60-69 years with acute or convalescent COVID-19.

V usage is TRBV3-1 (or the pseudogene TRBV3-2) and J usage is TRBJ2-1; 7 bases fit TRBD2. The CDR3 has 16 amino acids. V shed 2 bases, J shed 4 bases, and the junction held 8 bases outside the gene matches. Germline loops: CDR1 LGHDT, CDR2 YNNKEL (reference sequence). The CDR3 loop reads CASSQFSGRVYNEQFF. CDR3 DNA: TGTGCCAGCAGCCAATTTTCGGGGAGGGTGTACAATGAGCAGTTCTTC.

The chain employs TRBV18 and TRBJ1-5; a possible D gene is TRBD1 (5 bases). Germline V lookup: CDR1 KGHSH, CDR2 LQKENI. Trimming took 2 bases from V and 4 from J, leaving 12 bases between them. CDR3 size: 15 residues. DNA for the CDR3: TGTGCCAGCTCACCATCTTCCAGGGCGAATCAGCCCCAGCATTTT. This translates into CASSPSSRANQPQHF.

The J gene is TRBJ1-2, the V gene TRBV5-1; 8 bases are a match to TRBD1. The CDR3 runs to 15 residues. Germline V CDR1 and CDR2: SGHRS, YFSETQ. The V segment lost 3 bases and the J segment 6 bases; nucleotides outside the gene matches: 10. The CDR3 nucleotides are TGCGCCAGCAGCTCTTCCCCAGGGGGCGCGAATGGCTACACCTTC. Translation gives CASSSSPGGANGYTF.

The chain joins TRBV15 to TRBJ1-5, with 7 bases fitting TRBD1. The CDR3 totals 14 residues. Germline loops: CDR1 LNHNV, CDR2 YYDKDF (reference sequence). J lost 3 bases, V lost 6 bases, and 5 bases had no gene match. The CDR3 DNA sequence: TGTGCCACCAGTCGTGACAGGGACAATCAGCCCCAGCATTTT. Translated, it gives CATSRDRDNQPQHF.

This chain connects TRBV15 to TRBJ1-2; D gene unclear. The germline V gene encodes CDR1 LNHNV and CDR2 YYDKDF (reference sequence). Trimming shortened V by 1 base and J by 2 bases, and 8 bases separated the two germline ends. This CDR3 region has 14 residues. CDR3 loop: CATSRGAINYGYTF. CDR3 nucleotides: TGTGCCACCAGCAGAGGGGCGATAAACTATGGCTACACCTTC.

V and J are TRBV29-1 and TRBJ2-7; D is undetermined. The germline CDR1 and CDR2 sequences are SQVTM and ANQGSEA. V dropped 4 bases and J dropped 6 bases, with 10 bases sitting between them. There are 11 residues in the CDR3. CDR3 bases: TGCAGCGTTGGGCAGAACGCCGAGCAGTACTTC. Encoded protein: CSVGQNAEQYF.

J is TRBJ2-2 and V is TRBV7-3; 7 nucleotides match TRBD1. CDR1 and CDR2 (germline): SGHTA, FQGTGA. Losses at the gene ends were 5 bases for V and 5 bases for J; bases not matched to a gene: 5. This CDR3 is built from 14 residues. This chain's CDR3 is CASSVQGVTGELFF. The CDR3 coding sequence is TGTGCCAGCAGCGTCCAGGGGGTTACCGGGGAGCTGTTTTTT.

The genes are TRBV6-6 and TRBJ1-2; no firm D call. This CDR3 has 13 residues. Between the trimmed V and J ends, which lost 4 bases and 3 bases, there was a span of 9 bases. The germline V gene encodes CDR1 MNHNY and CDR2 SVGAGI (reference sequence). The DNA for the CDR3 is TGTGCCAGCAGTTCCCGCGGGCACTATGGCTACACCTTC. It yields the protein CASSSRGHYGYTF.

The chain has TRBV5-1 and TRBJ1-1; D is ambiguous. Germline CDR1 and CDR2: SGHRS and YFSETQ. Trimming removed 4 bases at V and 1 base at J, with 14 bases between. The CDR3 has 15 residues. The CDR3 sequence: CASSPAGGWNTEAFF. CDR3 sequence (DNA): TGCGCCAGCAGCCCCGCGGGAGGTTGGAACACTGAAGCTTTCTTT. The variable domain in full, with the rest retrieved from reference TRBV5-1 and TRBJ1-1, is KAGVTQTPRYLIKTRGQQVTLSCSPISGHRSVSWYQQTPGQGLQFLFEYFSETQRNKGNFPGRFSGRQFSNSRSEMNVSTLELGDSALYLCASSPAGGWNTEAFFGQGTRLTVV.

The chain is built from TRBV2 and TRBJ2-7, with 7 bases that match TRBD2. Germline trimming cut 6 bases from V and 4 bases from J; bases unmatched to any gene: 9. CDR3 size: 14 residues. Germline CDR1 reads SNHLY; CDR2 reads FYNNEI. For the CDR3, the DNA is TGTGCCAGCAGCCGGACTAGGACGCAATACGAGCAGTACTTC. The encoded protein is CASSRTRTQYEQYF.